Listed here are 27 T cell receptor beta chains from one sample, sequenced in a study of blood T cell repertoires in COVID-19. The assay was immunoSEQ multiplex PCR, and TCRdb's table has in-frame clones only and misses some. This table holds about 280,000 clones, approximately 89% found once. The sample consisted of peripheral blood. Receptors were obtained from a woman aged 25 to 39 with COVID-19, enrolled during active disease.

The chain combines TRBV5-1 with TRBJ2-2; D remains unclear. In germline, CDR1 is SGHRS, CDR2 YFSETQ. The V gene lost 4 bases and the J gene lost 4 bases, with 8 bases spanning the gap. The CDR3 contains 13 residues. The CDR3 nucleotides read TGCGCCAGCAGCCCTCTCCCCACCGGGGAGCTGTTTTTT. Its translation is CASSPLPTGELFF.

The chain joins TRBV6-5 to TRBJ1-5; 10 positions agree with TRBD1. The trim removed 6 bases at V and 1 base at J, leaving 3 bases unmatched. Per germline, CDR1 MNHEY and CDR2 SVGAGI. This CDR3 has 15 residues. CDR3 in DNA: TGTGCCAGCAGACCGGACAGGGGGAGCAATCAGCCCCAGCATTTT. Translated: CASRPDRGSNQPQHF.

The rearrangement links TRBV10-3 to TRBJ1-6; D is uncertain. The ends were cut back, 11 bases at V and 9 bases at J, with 8 bases in the middle. The CDR3 extends over 10 amino acids. Germline loops: CDR1 ENHRY, CDR2 SYGVKD. CDR3 loop: CARQISPLHF. DNA of the CDR3: TGTGCCCGACAAATTTCACCCCTCCACTTT.

The genes are TRBV6-5 and TRBJ1-4, with D tentatively TRBD1 (5 bases). The length of the CDR3 is 14 residues. CDR1 is MNHEY and CDR2 is SVGAGI in the germline V gene. The V end lost 2 bases, the J end lost 11 bases, and 15 bases lay between the germline ends. CDR3 sequence (DNA): TGTGCCAGCAGTTACCGGGAGGGGCTGCGGAAACTGTTTTTT. As protein: CASSYREGLRKLFF.

This chain uses TRBV4-2 with TRBJ1-2, with a possible D match to TRBD1 (6 bases). Trimming pared 1 base from V and 5 bases from J, leaving 17 bases between. CDR1 and CDR2 (germline): LGHNA, YNFKEQ. This CDR3 is built from 16 residues. The CDR3 sequence: CASSQAGGGGSYGYTF. CDR3 in DNA: TGTGCCAGCAGCCAAGCCGGAGGGGGGGGAAGTTATGGCTACACCTTC.

This CDR3 reads CASSQDVGLGRTGELFF. The CDR3 DNA reads TGCGCCAGCAGCCAAGATGTGGGGTTGGGGCGAACTGGGGAGCTGTTTTTT. The chain couples TRBV4-1 to TRBJ2-2; TRBD1 is a possible D gene (5 bases). The CDR3 is made up of 17 amino acids. From germline, CDR1 is MGHRA and CDR2 YSYEKL. V was clipped by 0 bases and J by 8 bases, with 19 bases between them.

The chain couples TRBV11-2 to TRBJ2-7; 10 bases are a match to TRBD2. The ends lost 5 bases at V and 0 bases at J; junction bases unmatched: 10. The germline gives CDR1 SGHAT, CDR2 FQNNGV. The CDR3 sequence is 17 residues long. The CDR3 region is CASSQLAGNRSSYEQYF. The CDR3 DNA reads TGTGCCAGCAGCCAACTAGCGGGAAATAGGAGCTCCTACGAGCAGTACTTC.

Worth noting for this clone: Other nucleotide sequences in the sample specify the same CDR3. The V gene is TRBV18, the J gene TRBJ2-1; D is perhaps TRBD2 (6 bases). The CDR3 is 15 residues long. The V end lost 2 bases, the J end lost 0 bases, and 8 bases lay between the germline ends. The germline CDR1 and CDR2 sequences are KGHSH and LQKENI. DNA for the CDR3: TGTGCCAGCTCACCAGCGGGGAGCTCCTACAATGAGCAGTTCTTC. Protein: CASSPAGSSYNEQFF.

This clone was picked up one time. The J gene is TRBJ2-7, the V gene TRBV9; unclear D gene. The ends were cut back, 0 bases at V and 0 bases at J, with 19 bases in the middle. CDR1 is SGDLS, CDR2 YYNGEE, per germline. The CDR3 runs to 18 residues. CDR3 bases: TGTGCCAGCAGCGTAGTAATTGAGGTGGAGACGGTCTCCTACGAGCAGTACTTC. This codes for CASSVVIEVETVSYEQYF.

This clone has only a few counts. The rearrangement links TRBV28 to TRBJ2-3; 7 bases fit TRBD1. This CDR3 contains 15 residues. The V and J ends lost 7 bases and 0 bases, in that order; junction bases with no gene match: 7. Germline loops: CDR1 MDHEN, CDR2 SYDVKM. CDR3 coding DNA: TGTGCCAGCATCATGGGACAGTTGAGCACAGATACGCAGTATTTT. As protein: CASIMGQLSTDTQYF.

The chain uses TRBV5-8 and TRBJ1-2; 7 nucleotides match TRBD1. J lost 5 bases, V lost 4 bases, and 11 bases had no gene match. The CDR3 covers 15 residues. CDR1 and CDR2 (germline): SGHTS, YDEGEE. The CDR3 protein is CASSPVGQAIYGYTF. The CDR3 bases are TGTGCCAGCAGCCCCGTTGGACAGGCTATATATGGCTACACCTTC.

The chain employs TRBV27 and TRBJ2-1; D is perhaps TRBD1 (6 bases). Trimming pared 3 bases from V and 7 bases from J, leaving 13 bases between. This CDR3 comprises 14 residues. The germline V gene encodes CDR1 MNHEY and CDR2 SMNVEV (reference sequence). For the CDR3, the DNA is TGTGCCAGCAGTTTCAACCCCCAGGGGAATGAGCAGTTCTTC. Amino acids: CASSFNPQGNEQFF.

The chain couples TRBV29-1 to TRBJ1-2; no clear D. V lost 3 bases and J lost 4, with 15 bases in between. The germline gives CDR1 SQVTM, CDR2 ANQGSEA. The CDR3 sequence is 14 residues long. The CDR3 region has the DNA TGCAGCGTTGAGCCCCTCGGACGGGGCTATGGCTACACCTTC. As protein: CSVEPLGRGYGYTF.

This rearrangement joins TRBV24-1 to TRBJ1-2; D might be TRBD1 (5 bases). Germline V lookup: CDR1 KGHDR, CDR2 SFDVKD. V lost 5 bases to trimming and J lost 7 bases, with 16 bases between them. The CDR3 totals 14 residues. CDR3 sequence: CATSAGEKLGGYTF. The CDR3 DNA reads as TGTGCCACCAGTGCGGGGGAGAAGCTCGGTGGCTACACCTTC.

V is TRBV5-6 and J is TRBJ1-4, with a weak D call TRBD1 (5 bases). The CDR3 spans 13 residues. In germline, CDR1 is SGHDT, CDR2 YYEEEE. V was cut by 4 bases and J by 8 bases, with 12 bases left in between. The CDR3 protein is CASSGASQEKLFF. DNA of the CDR3: TGTGCCAGCAGCGGGGCGTCCCAGGAAAAACTGTTTTTT.

The chain uses TRBV7-9 and TRBJ1-4; D call uncertain. V lost 2 bases to trimming and J lost 7 bases, with 14 bases between them. The CDR3 has 15 residues. CDR1 and CDR2 (germline): SEHNR, FQNEAQ (reference sequence). CDR3 in amino acids: CASSLHSGLGEKLFF. The CDR3 DNA reads TGTGCCAGCAGCTTACACAGCGGACTGGGTGAAAAACTGTTTTTT.

This rearrangement joins TRBV7-9 to TRBJ2-7, with D tentatively TRBD1 (6 bases). The CDR3 is made up of 12 amino acids. From germline, CDR1 is SEHNR and CDR2 FQNEAQ (reference sequence). The V gene lost 10 bases and the J gene lost 0 bases, with 10 bases spanning the gap. The DNA for the CDR3 is TGTGCCACCCAACAGGGCTCCTACGAGCAGTACTTC. Translating it yields CATQQGSYEQYF.

The V call is TRBV27, the J call TRBJ1-5; D uncertain. The CDR3 consists of 14 residues. Trimming pared 4 bases from V and 3 bases from J, leaving 10 bases between. Germline CDR1 and CDR2: MNHEY and SMNVEV (reference sequence). CDR3 DNA sequence: TGTGCCAGCAGTTCCCTACCGATCAATCAGCCCCAGCATTTT. Translating gives CASSSLPINQPQHF.

This chain uses TRBV6-1 with TRBJ1-2; D not resolved. The V gene's germline CDR1 is MNHNS and CDR2 SASEGT. Trimming removed 2 bases from V and 6 bases from J, with 13 bases in between. The CDR3 contains 14 residues. Here the CDR3 reads CASSEWRASDGYTF. The CDR3 region has the DNA TGTGCCAGCAGTGAATGGAGGGCATCGGATGGCTACACCTTC.

V gene TRBV24-1 combines with J gene TRBJ1-2, with D possibly being TRBD1 (5 bases). The CDR3 consists of 14 residues. The germline V and J ends were trimmed by 4 bases and 2 bases, with 10 bases remaining between them. Germline CDR1 reads KGHDR; CDR2 reads SFDVKD. CDR3 nucleotides: TGTGCCACCAGTGACCCCGGGGGGAACTATGGCTACACCTTC. It codes for CATSDPGGNYGYTF.

V and J are TRBV7-7 and TRBJ2-7, with TRBD1 matching over 9 bases. J gave up 6 bases and V 2 bases, and 8 bases lay outside the gene matches. The germline CDR1 and CDR2 sequences are SSHAT and FNYEAQ (reference sequence). The CDR3 is 15 amino acids. DNA for the CDR3: TGTGCCAGCAGCTTACGGGACAGGGTTAGGGGCGAGCAGTACTTC. Residues: CASSLRDRVRGEQYF.

The genes are TRBV30 and TRBJ1-5; D unresolved. CDR1 is GTSNPN and CDR2 is SVGIG in the germline V gene (reference sequence). The CDR3 length is 15 residues. Trimming cost V 2 bases and J 0 bases, with 11 bases left between them. The CDR3 protein is CAWSTADYSNQPQHF. Here the CDR3 DNA reads TGTGCCTGGAGTACGGCGGATTATAGCAATCAGCCCCAGCATTTT.

This sequence joins TRBV5-8 and TRBJ1-6, with D unresolved. V gave up 3 bases and J gave up 6 bases, with 10 bases separating them. From germline, CDR1 is SGHTS and CDR2 YDEGEE. CDR3 size: 14 residues. The CDR3 loop reads CASSSRVLNSPLHF. CDR3 nucleotide sequence: TGTGCCAGCAGCTCCCGGGTCCTTAATTCACCCCTCCACTTT.

This clone was counted a single time. The chain has TRBV19 and TRBJ2-3; weak D call: TRBD2 (6 bases). Between the trimmed V and J ends, which lost 1 base and 7 bases, there was a span of 18 bases. The CDR3 totals 16 residues. Looked up from germline, CDR1 is LNHDA and CDR2 is SQIVND (reference sequence). For the CDR3, the DNA is TGTGCCAGTAGTATAGGGGGCCCCGGGGGTTCACATACGCAGTATTTT. Amino acid sequence: CASSIGGPGGSHTQYF.

The chain has TRBV10-1 and TRBJ1-5; 8 nucleotides line up with TRBD1. CDR1 WNHNN and CDR2 SYGVQD come from the germline V gene (reference sequence). V was clipped by 3 bases and J by 4 bases; unmatched bases: 2. The CDR3 is 14 residues long. The CDR3 DNA reads TGCGCCAGCAGTGACCAGGGGGCAAATCAGCCCCAGCATTTT. It specifies CASSDQGANQPQHF.

This chain connects TRBV7-9 to TRBJ2-3, with D possibly matching TRBD2 (7 bases). V dropped 5 bases and J dropped 5 bases, with 17 bases sitting between them. This CDR3 comprises 15 residues. Germline V lookup: CDR1 SEHNR, CDR2 FQNEAQ (reference sequence). For the CDR3, the DNA is TGTGCCAGCAGCCCCCAGTTCGGGGGGCGAGATACGCAGTATTTT. This sequence encodes CASSPQFGGRDTQYF.

V and J are TRBV27 and TRBJ1-5, with 7 bases lining up with TRBD1. Germline CDR1 MNHEY, CDR2 SMNVEV (reference sequence). Trimming took 2 bases from V and 4 from J; bases not matched to a gene: 2. There are 14 residues in the CDR3. The CDR3, as DNA: TGTGCCAGCAGTTTAAGCAGGGGGAATCAGCCCCAGCATTTT. Protein sequence: CASSLSRGNQPQHF.